Listed here are 28 T cell receptor beta chains from one sample, sequenced in a study of T cell repertoires in ileal Crohn's disease. Time point denoted: neoterminal ileum biopsy at postoperative endoscopy, about 6 months after surgery. Assay: immunoSEQ multiplex PCR; the TCRdb copy retains only in-frame clones and omits some. This sample yields about 10,000 clones, of which around 80% are seen a single time; less than 20% belongs to the top ten. Sequenced: ileal tissue. The source is an adult with Crohn's disease.

CDR3 DNA sequence: TGTGCCAGCAGCCCGGAGGACGGGAGAGGATACGAGCAGTACTTC. Its translation is CASSPEDGRGYEQYF. This chain uses TRBV7-9 with TRBJ2-7, with D maybe TRBD2 (6 bases). The CDR3 has 15 amino acids. Trimming stripped 5 bases from V and 4 bases from J, with 18 bases between. Germline values: CDR1 SEHNR, CDR2 FQNEAQ (reference sequence).

The chain combines TRBV5-6 with TRBJ2-3; D gene unclear. Looked up from germline, CDR1 is SGHDT and CDR2 is YYEEEE. CDR3 length equals 16 residues. Deletions cut 0 bases from V and 1 base from J, with 12 bases between. CDR3: CASSLAGLKRTDTQYF. The CDR3 DNA is TGTGCCAGCAGCTTGGCAGGCCTAAAACGCACAGATACGCAGTATTTT.

V and J are TRBV7-2 and TRBJ2-5; 8 nucleotides agree with TRBD2. The CDR3 is 14 amino acids. J was trimmed by 5 bases and V by 1 base; bases with no gene match: 3. Per germline, CDR1 SGHTA and CDR2 FQGNSA. The CDR3 nucleotides read TGTGCCAGCAGCTTAGGGGGACTAGTGGAGACCCAGTACTTC. Its protein product is CASSLGGLVETQYF.

This chain connects TRBV2 to TRBJ2-1; 9 nucleotides line up with TRBD1. The CDR3 has 14 residues. Germline V gene lookup returns CDR1 SNHLY and CDR2 FYNNEI. The J segment lost 9 bases and the V segment lost 7 bases, leaving 10 bases of the junction unmatched. CDR3 protein: CASKSGTGFGEQFF. CDR3 DNA sequence: TGTGCCAGCAAATCCGGGACAGGGTTTGGTGAGCAGTTCTTC.

This rearrangement joins TRBV19 to TRBJ2-1; D is possibly TRBD2 (6 bases). The V end was cut by 3 bases, the J end by 4 bases, with 16 bases between. In germline, CDR1 is LNHDA, CDR2 SQIVND (reference sequence). The CDR3 is 16 amino acids. Written as DNA, the CDR3 is TGTGCCAGTAGTATCGGGGCTAGCGACAATTACAATGAGCAGTTCTTC. This gives the protein CASSIGASDNYNEQFF.

This sequence joins TRBV9 and TRBJ2-7, with 9 bases identical to TRBD2. Germline loops: CDR1 SGDLS, CDR2 YYNGEE. Germline trimming cut 4 bases from V and 2 bases from J; bases unmatched to any gene: 7. This CDR3 is 15 amino acids long. The CDR3 is CASSPGLAGTYEQYF. The CDR3 nucleotides read TGTGCCAGCAGCCCCGGGCTAGCGGGGACCTACGAGCAGTACTTC.

The chain has TRBV4-2 and TRBJ2-7, with D perhaps TRBD1 (6 bases). With 0 bases removed from V and 3 bases from J, the gap between germline ends came to 15 bases. Germline V gene data show CDR1 as LGHNA and CDR2 as YNFKEQ. The CDR3 consists of 16 residues. The CDR3 nucleotides read TGTGCCAGCAGCCAAGAACTCGCACAGGGTAGCTACGAGCAGTACTTC. As protein: CASSQELAQGSYEQYF.

The chain joins TRBV5-1 to TRBJ2-1; no reliable D call. V gave up 2 bases and J gave up 0 bases, with 9 bases separating them. Per the germline V gene, CDR1 is SGHRS and CDR2 is YFSETQ. There are 15 residues in the CDR3. The CDR3 reads CASSFDHSSYNEQFF. Here the CDR3 DNA reads TGCGCCAGCAGCTTTGACCACAGCTCCTACAATGAGCAGTTCTTC.

This clone was counted between two and nine times. V gene TRBV7-2 combines with J gene TRBJ1-1, with unresolved D. Germline V gene sequence: CDR1 SGHTA, CDR2 FQGNSA. The CDR3 is 14 amino acids. The V end lost 4 bases, the J end lost 8 bases, and 17 bases lay between the germline ends. In DNA form, the CDR3 reads TGTGCCAGCAGCTCGGAGAGGGTCCATAAGGAAGCTTTCTTT. Protein: CASSSERVHKEAFF.

CDR3 amino acids: CASSPAAGGTGELFF. CDR3 bases: TGTGCCAGCTCACCGGCTGCGGGGGGTACCGGGGAGCTGTTTTTT. The J gene is TRBJ2-2, the V gene TRBV18; 8 bases are shared with TRBD2. Germline-derived CDR1 and CDR2 are KGHSH and LQKENI. J was trimmed by 5 bases and V by 3 bases; bases with no gene match: 5. The CDR3 spans 15 residues.

In its sample, this clone was seen once. The V gene is TRBV5-4, the J gene TRBJ1-1; D might be TRBD1 (5 bases). The ends were cut back, 3 bases at V and 6 bases at J, with 24 bases in the middle. Looked up from germline, CDR1 is SGHNT and CDR2 is YYREEE (reference sequence). This CDR3 contains 17 residues. CDR3 in DNA: TGTGCCAGCAGCTCGGGGGGTTACACGGGGCTGCGGTCTGAAGCTTTCTTT. It is translated as CASSSGGYTGLRSEAFF.

V and J are TRBV14 and TRBJ2-2, with 11 bases lining up with TRBD2. CDR1 SGHDN and CDR2 FVKESK come from the germline V gene. V gave up 2 bases and J gave up 4 bases; unmatched junction bases: 6. There are 17 residues in the CDR3. CDR3 protein: CASSQLLAGDLTGELFF. The CDR3, as DNA: TGTGCCAGCAGCCAATTACTAGCGGGGGACCTCACCGGGGAGCTGTTTTTT.

The chain links TRBV9 to TRBJ1-1; D is ambiguous. V lost 6 bases and J lost 8, with 20 bases in between. Germline V gene sequence: CDR1 SGDLS, CDR2 YYNGEE. The CDR3 is 14 amino acids. The DNA for the CDR3 is TGTGCCAGCAATAGCGCGGGGAGTCCCAGGGAAGCTTTCTTT. Its translation is CASNSAGSPREAFF. The complete variable domain, with remaining parts taken from reference TRBV9 and TRBJ1-1, reads DSGVTQTPKHLITATGQRVTLRCSPRSGDLSVYWYQQSLDQGLQFLIQYYNGEERAKGNILERFSAQQFPDLHSELNLSSLELGDSALYFCASNSAGSPREAFFGQGTRLTVV.

The CDR3 DNA reads as TGTGCCAGCAGCCTCGGGACAGTGAACACTGAAGCTTTCTTT. Protein product: CASSLGTVNTEAFF. The V gene is TRBV7-9, the J gene TRBJ1-1; 7 bases are a match to TRBD1. Germline V gene lookup returns CDR1 SEHNR and CDR2 FQNEAQ (reference sequence). This CDR3 region has 14 residues. V lost 5 bases, J lost 0 bases, and 3 bases stayed unmatched.

This CDR3 is CASSQDRRYGYTF. The CDR3 DNA sequence: TGCGCCAGCAGCCAAGACAGGCGCTATGGCTACACCTTC. The chain employs TRBV4-3 and TRBJ1-2; D gene unclear. The germline V gene encodes CDR1 LGHNA and CDR2 YSLEER. This CDR3 has 13 residues. Between the trimmed V and J ends, which lost 0 bases and 4 bases, there was a span of 6 bases.

Concerning this clone itself: One junction end disagrees with the germline gene, perhaps due to a read error. The V call is TRBV6-6, the J call TRBJ1-6; D unclear. CDR1 is MNHNY, CDR2 SVGAGI, per germline (reference sequence). This CDR3 spans 12 amino acids. CDR3 loop: CASSYPREAIRF. Written as DNA, the CDR3 is TGTGCCAGCAGTTACCCACGGGAGGCGATAAGGTTT.

The V call is TRBV5-4, the J call TRBJ2-7, with TRBD1 matching over 9 bases. The trim removed 7 bases at V and 3 bases at J, leaving 17 bases unmatched. The CDR3 loop spans 17 amino acids. The germline V gene has CDR1 SGHNT and CDR2 YYREEE (reference sequence). CDR3 protein: CASGFGVRTGVVYEQYF. The CDR3 coding sequence is TGTGCCAGCGGTTTTGGAGTAAGGACAGGGGTAGTCTACGAGCAGTACTTC. The full variable domain, in which reference TRBV5-4 and TRBJ2-7 provide the parts outside the CDR3, is ETGVTQSPTHLIKTRGQQVTLRCSSQSGHNTVSWYQQALGQGPQFIFQYYREEENGRGNFPPRFSGLQFPNYSSELNVNALELDDSALYLCASGFGVRTGVVYEQYFGPGTRLTVT.

The CDR3 sequence is CASSGGMTSNQPQHF. In nucleotides, the CDR3 is TGTGCCAGTAGTGGAGGGATGACTAGCAATCAGCCCCAGCATTTT. The V gene is TRBV19, the J gene TRBJ1-5; D is unclear. CDR3 size: 15 residues. V dropped 5 bases and J dropped 0 bases, with 11 bases sitting between them. Germline V gene lookup returns CDR1 LNHDA and CDR2 SQIVND (reference sequence).

The chain is built from TRBV9 and TRBJ1-1; the match to TRBD1 covers 8 bases. CDR3 length: 15 residues. V lost 4 bases, J lost 5 bases, and 10 bases stayed unmatched. Germline CDR1 and CDR2: SGDLS and YYNGEE. The CDR3 loop reads CASSPPQGARTEAFF. CDR3 bases: TGTGCCAGCAGCCCCCCTCAGGGGGCGCGGACTGAAGCTTTCTTT.

A single count supports this clone. This chain uses TRBV15 with TRBJ2-1; TRBD2 matches 7 bases. The CDR3 sequence is 15 residues long. Trimming cost V 1 base and J 2 bases; bases outside gene matches: 2. Germline lookup yields CDR1 LNHNV and CDR2 YYDKDF (reference sequence). In DNA, the CDR3 is TGTGCCACCAGCAGAGTAGCGGGCCCCTACAATGAGCAGTTCTTC. Amino acids: CATSRVAGPYNEQFF.

Only one count was recorded for this clone. The V gene is TRBV6-5, the J gene TRBJ1-2; the D gene is possibly TRBD1 (5 bases). The CDR3 totals 15 residues. V gave up 8 bases and J gave up 4 bases, with 20 bases separating them. The germline V gene encodes CDR1 MNHEY and CDR2 SVGAGI. CDR3 in DNA: TGTGCCAGCGGGAGGGCGGTCAGGGTGGGCTATGGCTACACCTTC. This sequence encodes CASGRAVRVGYGYTF.

This clone has a handful of counts. The rearrangement uses TRBV6-1 and TRBJ1-5, with TRBD1 as a possible D gene (5 bases). Per germline, CDR1 MNHNS and CDR2 SASEGT. This CDR3 region has 17 residues. V lost 1 base and J lost 6, with 19 bases in between. CDR3 sequence: CASSEVEPRVPGQPQHF. For the CDR3, the DNA is TGTGCCAGCAGTGAAGTTGAGCCCAGGGTTCCGGGTCAGCCCCAGCATTTT.

The V and J genes are TRBV7-2 and TRBJ2-3, with unresolved D. The V gene's germline CDR1 is SGHTA and CDR2 FQGNSA. This CDR3 is 15 amino acids long. Deletions cut 8 bases from V and 0 bases from J, with 15 bases between. CDR3 bases: TGTGCCAGCTCATCGGGTGGATATAGCACAGATACGCAGTATTTT. As protein: CASSSGGYSTDTQYF. The full variable domain, its missing parts supplied by reference TRBV7-2 and TRBJ2-3, is GAGVSQSPSNKVTEKGKDVELRCDPISGHTALYWYRQSLGQGLEFLIYFQGNSAPDKSGLPSDRFSAERTGGSVSTLTIQRTQQEDSAVYLCASSSGGYSTDTQYFGPGTRLTVL.

The genes are TRBV15 and TRBJ2-3; tentatively, D is TRBD2 (7 bases). V shed 2 bases and J shed 1 base, with 13 bases lying between them. This CDR3 spans 16 amino acids. Germline V gene sequence: CDR1 LNHNV, CDR2 YYDKDF (reference sequence). DNA for the CDR3: TGTGCCACCAGCAGATCCTTAGGGGGGGGCACAGATACGCAGTATTTT. It is translated as CATSRSLGGGTDTQYF. The whole variable domain, remainder taken from reference TRBV15 and TRBJ2-3, is DAMVIQNPRYQVTQFGKPVTLSCSQTLNHNVMYWYQQKSSQAPKLLFHYYDKDFNNEADTPDNFQSRRPNTSFCFLDIRSPGLGDTAMYLCATSRSLGGGTDTQYFGPGTRLTVL.

The DNA of the CDR3 is TGTGCCAGCAGCTTAGTGGGAGGAAGTGGCGAAAAACTGTTTTTT. Its translation is CASSLVGGSGEKLFF. The rearrangement uses TRBV7-6 and TRBJ1-4; D is ambiguous. The CDR3 sequence is 15 residues long. The V and J ends lost 1 base and 8 bases respectively, with 14 bases between them. CDR1 is SGHVS, CDR2 FNYEAQ, per germline.

V usage is TRBV10-3 and J usage is TRBJ1-2, with 7 bases lining up with TRBD1. Germline trimming cut 1 base from V and 6 bases from J; bases unmatched to any gene: 5. This CDR3 comprises 14 residues. The V gene's germline CDR1 is ENHRY and CDR2 SYGVKD. The CDR3 protein is CAISEWTGGDGYTF. The CDR3 nucleotides read TGTGCCATCAGTGAGTGGACAGGTGGAGATGGCTACACCTTC.

The rearrangement links TRBV29-1 to TRBJ1-1; TRBD1 matches at 8 bases. This CDR3 contains 13 residues. Trimming removed 7 bases from V and 0 bases from J; junction bases left unmatched: 4. Germline V gene lookup returns CDR1 SQVTM and CDR2 ANQGSEA. CDR3 in amino acids: CSASDRVNTEAFF. CDR3 bases: TGCAGCGCTTCGGACAGGGTGAACACTGAAGCTTTCTTT.

A remark on this clone: The sample carries other DNA sequences with the same CDR3. The gene calls are TRBV4-3 and TRBJ2-7; D remains unclear. V lost 1 base to trimming and J lost 0 bases, with 10 bases between them. This CDR3 has 15 residues. Germline V gene data show CDR1 as LGHNA and CDR2 as YSLEER. CDR3 nucleotide sequence: TGCGCCAGCAGCCAAGGGCGTCTAGACTCCTACGAGCAGTACTTC. This gives the protein CASSQGRLDSYEQYF.